Listed here is a single TCR beta chain. The CDR3 consists of 19 residues. The V gene's germline CDR1 is LGHDT and CDR2 YNNKEL (reference sequence). Trimming shortened V by 0 bases and J by 2 bases, and 20 bases separated the two germline ends. This entry comes from a study of blood T cell repertoires in COVID-19. Study background: PBMCs, B-cell-depleted T cells, or T cells provided the cDNA or gDNA that made up the material.

TCRdb keeps only in-frame clones here, not all; method: immunoSEQ multiplex PCR. Among about 220,000 clones listed, 65% to 85% were seen once. V is TRBV3-1 (or the pseudogene TRBV3-2) and J is TRBJ1-3; D uncertain. Sequencing was done on a sample of PBMCs or T cells enriched from blood (not recorded which). The TCR sequence derives from a woman aged 60-75 years who had recovered from COVID-19. The CDR3 spells CASSQEGGRSYKPGNTIYF. The DNA for the CDR3 is TGTGCCAGCAGCCAAGAGGGAGGCAGGTCGTATAAGCCTGGAAACACCATATATTTT.